These 15 T cell receptor beta chains originate from one sample sequenced in a study of blood T cell repertoires in COVID-19. Clones were sequenced by immunoSEQ multiplex PCR, and TCRdb holds only the in-frame ones, with some missing. Of approximately 120,000 clones in the sample, over 70% were seen once. Sequencing was performed on peripheral blood. Every receptor here comes from a woman in her fifties or sixties with acute or convalescent COVID-19.

The J gene is TRBJ2-1, the V gene TRBV6-2 or TRBV6-3, with TRBD2 matching over 9 bases. Germline V gene data show CDR1 as MNHEY and CDR2 as SVGEGT. The CDR3 spans 15 residues. V was clipped by 2 bases and J by 4 bases; unmatched bases: 3. Here the CDR3 reads CASSYRLAEYNEQFF. CDR3 DNA: TGTGCCAGCAGTTACCGACTAGCGGAGTACAATGAGCAGTTCTTC.

The chain carries TRBV18 and TRBJ1-2; TRBD1 might be the D (6 bases). The germline CDR1 and CDR2 sequences are KGHSH and LQKENI. The V end lost 5 bases, the J end lost 1 base, and 20 bases lay between the germline ends. The CDR3 covers 17 residues. This CDR3 reads CASSRDTVPRVNYGYTF. The CDR3 nucleotides read TGTGCCAGCTCAAGGGACACCGTTCCTCGCGTTAACTATGGCTACACCTTC.

This clone was picked up a small number of times. V and J are TRBV10-3 and TRBJ1-4; D perhaps matches TRBD1 (5 bases). The CDR3 spans 15 residues. The V end lost 0 bases, the J end lost 8 bases, and 13 bases lay between the germline ends. Germline V lookup: CDR1 ENHRY, CDR2 SYGVKD. CDR3 in amino acids: CAISESTAGWEKLFF. CDR3 coding DNA: TGTGCCATCAGTGAGTCAACGGCAGGGTGGGAAAAACTGTTTTTT.

This chain uses TRBV6-1 with TRBJ1-5, with a tentative D call TRBD1 (6 bases). Germline loops: CDR1 MNHNS, CDR2 SASEGT. The CDR3 runs to 15 residues. V was shortened by 2 bases and J by 5 bases, with 13 bases between the two germline ends. CDR3 region: CASSERTVAYQPQHF. In DNA, the CDR3 is TGTGCCAGCAGTGAAAGGACAGTAGCCTATCAGCCCCAGCATTTT.

The gene calls are TRBV3-1 (or the pseudogene TRBV3-2) and TRBJ1-5, with TRBD1 identical over 10 bases. There are 15 residues in the CDR3. From germline, CDR1 is LGHDT and CDR2 YNNKEL (reference sequence). V lost 4 bases, J lost 2 bases, and 2 bases stayed unmatched. In nucleotides, the CDR3 is TGTGCCAGCAGCCTTGGACAGGGGGGCAATCAGCCCCAGCATTTT. Translated, it gives CASSLGQGGNQPQHF.

The sample holds one count of this clone. V gene TRBV5-1 combines with J gene TRBJ2-4; the match to TRBD2 covers 7 bases. The CDR3 totals 14 residues. The germline gives CDR1 SGHRS, CDR2 YFSETQ. The V and J ends lost 0 bases and 9 bases, in that order; junction bases with no gene match: 6. CDR3 bases: TGCGCCAGCAGCTTGGGCACCACGGGGGGCATTCAGTACTTC. Its translation: CASSLGTTGGIQYF.

The rearrangement joins TRBV6-2 or TRBV6-3 to TRBJ2-7; possible D gene TRBD1, 6 bases. Trimming cost V 5 bases and J 5 bases, with 19 bases left between them. Germline V gene lookup returns CDR1 MNHEY and CDR2 SVGEGT. The CDR3 sequence is 15 residues long. This CDR3 is CASSTTTGLVNEQYF. The CDR3 DNA is TGTGCCAGCAGTACGACCACAGGGTTGGTCAACGAGCAGTACTTC.

The chain uses TRBV12-5 and TRBJ1-6, with D tentatively TRBD1 (5 bases). In germline, CDR1 is LGHNT, CDR2 FRNRAP. The CDR3 has 16 residues. V shed 3 bases and J shed 7 bases, with 16 bases lying between them. CDR3 amino acids: CASGLRAGGSNSPLHF. The CDR3 DNA sequence: TGTGCTAGTGGTTTAAGGGCGGGGGGATCAAATTCACCCCTCCACTTT.

The rearrangement links TRBV5-4 to TRBJ2-7; D might be TRBD2 (6 bases). V lost 0 bases and J lost 5, with 9 bases in between. The CDR3 length is 13 residues. Germline CDR1 reads SGHNT; CDR2 reads YYREEE (reference sequence). Here the CDR3 DNA reads TGTGCCAGCAGCTTGGGAGGACTAAACGAGCAGTACTTC. Amino acids: CASSLGGLNEQYF.

CDR3 region: CASSSRGVVGDLSYNEQFF. Here the CDR3 DNA reads TGCGCCAGCAGCTCCAGGGGGGTGGTGGGGGACCTCTCCTACAATGAGCAGTTCTTC. The chain recombines TRBV5-1 with TRBJ2-1; D might be TRBD1 (7 bases). The CDR3 loop spans 19 amino acids. Germline CDR1 is SGHRS and CDR2 is YFSETQ. The ends were cut back, 3 bases at V and 0 bases at J, with 22 bases in the middle.

J is TRBJ2-2 and V is TRBV5-1; possibly TRBD2 for D (6 bases). The CDR3 covers 14 residues. Trimming cost V 6 bases and J 5 bases, with 14 bases left between them. The germline V gene has CDR1 SGHRS and CDR2 YFSETQ. CDR3 residues: CASKGLGDTGELFF. The DNA of the CDR3 is TGCGCCAGCAAGGGACTCGGGGATACCGGGGAGCTGTTTTTT.

CDR3 bases: TGTGCCAGCAGCCAAGATCCGTATTCGGGCTATGGCTACACCTTC. It yields the protein CASSQDPYSGYGYTF. This chain uses TRBV4-2 with TRBJ1-2; D gene unclear. Trimming removed 0 bases at V and 4 bases at J, with 12 bases between. The CDR3 consists of 15 residues. Germline lookup yields CDR1 LGHNA and CDR2 YNFKEQ.

This rearrangement joins TRBV9 to TRBJ2-3, with a possible D match to TRBD1 (6 bases). This CDR3 has 16 residues. Germline V gene lookup returns CDR1 SGDLS and CDR2 YYNGEE. V was cut by 0 bases and J by 2 bases, with 13 bases left in between. The CDR3 here is CASSVAQGQHTDTQYF. Written as DNA, the CDR3 is TGTGCCAGCAGCGTAGCCCAGGGGCAACACACAGATACGCAGTATTTT.

The chain couples TRBV10-3 to TRBJ2-1, with 9 bases fitting TRBD2. Germline CDR1 and CDR2: ENHRY and SYGVKD. This CDR3 is built from 15 residues. The ends lost 2 bases at V and 7 bases at J; junction bases unmatched: 6. This CDR3 reads CAISENGGGANEQFF. The CDR3 region has the DNA TGTGCCATCAGTGAGAACGGCGGGGGGGCAAATGAGCAGTTCTTC.

V and J are TRBV18 and TRBJ1-2; D gene uncertain. There are 17 residues in the CDR3. Deletions cut 0 bases from V and 8 bases from J, with 22 bases between. In germline, CDR1 is KGHSH, CDR2 LQKENI. The CDR3 loop reads CASSPPTVGGRNTGYTF. Here the CDR3 DNA reads TGTGCCAGCTCACCACCGACTGTCGGAGGACGGAACACCGGCTACACCTTC. The entire variable domain, with the rest obtained from reference TRBV18 and TRBJ1-2, is as follows: NAGVMQNPRHLVRRRGQEARLRCSPMKGHSHVYWYRQLPEEGLKFMVYLQKENIIDESGMPKERFSAEFPKEGPSILRIQQVVRGDSAAYFCASSPPTVGGRNTGYTFGSGTRLTVV.